The rows below give T cell receptor beta chains drawn from one sample of a study of a mutant IDH1 vaccine in newly diagnosed glioma. Some clones are missing from TCRdb's copy, which holds only in-frame ones; the method was immunoSEQ multiplex PCR. The sample carries about 120,000 clones, about nine tenths recorded once. These TCRs are of unknown antigen specificity. Sequenced material: PBMCs, taken from a glioma patient whose treatment included an IDH1 peptide vaccine. These receptors originate from a woman aged 45-59 years with glioma. Each CDR3 is given with its conserved first and last residue. Each record gives: D gene, V gene, clone size, J gene, CDR3 DNA, CDR3 protein. D genes are given only for firm matches. Clone size, where shown, is once, few, many, or a class for clones that have expanded.

TRBD1	TRBV5-6	.	TRBJ2-7	TGTGCCAGCAGACGACAGGGGGGGAACGAGCAGTACTTC	CASRRQGGNEQYF
.	TRBV20-1	.	TRBJ2-3	TGCAGTGCTGCAGCAGATACGCAGTATTTT	CSAAADTQYF
.	TRBV27	.	TRBJ1-1	TGTGCCAGCAGTTTCGGGGAGGGGGCTGAAGCTTTCTTT	CASSFGEGAEAFF
.	TRBV4-1	.	TRBJ1-1	TGCGCCAGCAGCCCTCAGGGCGACACTGAAGCTTTCTTT	CASSPQGDTEAFF
.	TRBV7-7	.	TRBJ2-1	TGTGCTAGCTCCCCCGACTCCTACAATGAGCAGTTCTTC	CASSPDSYNEQFF
TRBD1	TRBV5-6	.	TRBJ2-1	TGTGCCAGCAGCTCCACGACAGGGTACAATGAGCAGTTCTTC	CASSSTTGYNEQFF
TRBD1	TRBV10-3	.	TRBJ2-3	TGTGCCATCAGTGGATGGGACAGGGTAATTTCAGATACGCAGTATTTT	CAISGWDRVISDTQYF
.	TRBV7-9	few	TRBJ1-1	TGTGCCAGCAGCCCCCTCGACCCCCGACGGGTCAACACTGAAGCTTTCTTT	CASSPLDPRRVNTEAFF
TRBD2	TRBV5-1	.	TRBJ2-2	TGCGCCAGCAGCTTGCTAGCGGGAGAAGCCGGGGAGCTGTTTTTT	CASSLLAGEAGELFF
.	TRBV5-6	few	TRBJ1-2	TGTGCCAGCAGCCCCGACTACATGACAGCAGGCTACACCTTC	CASSPDYMTAGYTF
.	TRBV7-9	.	TRBJ1-6	TGTGCCAGCAGCTTAGTGACAGGCGGGAATTCACCCCTCCACTTT	CASSLVTGGNSPLHF
.	TRBV29-1	once	TRBJ1-1	TGCAGCGCTTCCGGGACATCGAACACTGAAGCTTTCTTT	CSASGTSNTEAFF
.	TRBV27	.	TRBJ1-5	TGTGCCAGCAGTTTAACCCCAAGGGGCGCTCAGCCCCAGCATTTT	CASSLTPRGAQPQHF
.	TRBV30	.	TRBJ1-5	TGTGCCTGGTCAGATAGTAGCAATCAGCCCCAGCATTTT	CAWSDSSNQPQHF
.	TRBV7-9	.	TRBJ2-7	TGTGCCAGCAGCTTGGGGGCCGGGATGTCCTTCTACGAGCAGTACTTC	CASSLGAGMSFYEQYF
TRBD1	TRBV28	.	TRBJ1-2	TGTGCCAGCAGTTTTGGACAGGGTGTTCAGGGCTACACCTTC	CASSFGQGVQGYTF
.	TRBV2	.	TRBJ2-1	TGTGCCAGCAGCCGTGGGGGGCTTTCCTACAATGAGCAGTTCTTC	CASSRGGLSYNEQFF
.	TRBV28	.	TRBJ2-6	TGTGCCAGCAGTTTGTCCGGGGCTGGGGCCAACGTCCTGACTTTC	CASSLSGAGANVLTF
.	TRBV30	.	TRBJ1-5	TGTGCCTGGAGTGGCGGGGGTCAGCCCCAGCATTTT	CAWSGGGQPQHF
TRBD1	TRBV7-9	.	TRBJ2-2	TGTGCCAGCAGCCACAGGGGGCGTACCGGGGAGCTGTTTTTT	CASSHRGRTGELFF
.	TRBV9	.	TRBJ2-1	TGTGCCAGCAGCGTCGGTCGGGAGCTATCCTACAATGAGCAGTTCTTC	CASSVGRELSYNEQFF
.	TRBV19	.	TRBJ2-1	TGTGCCAGTAGTATAGCTCCAGGGATATACAATGAGCAGTTCTTC	CASSIAPGIYNEQFF
.	TRBV18	.	TRBJ2-1	TGTGCCAGCTCACCACCGACTCTGAATGAGCAGTTCTTC	CASSPPTLNEQFF
TRBD1	TRBV18	.	TRBJ2-7	TGTGCCAGCTCGAAAGGACAGGGGGCTGCCGAGCAGTACTTC	CASSKGQGAAEQYF
TRBD1	TRBV9	.	TRBJ1-1	TGTGCCAGCAGCCCATTCGGAGGGGGCGATACTGAAGCTTTCTTT	CASSPFGGGDTEAFF
.	TRBV30	few	TRBJ1-1	TGTGCCTGGAGTGAAGGGAACACTGAAGCTTTCTTT	CAWSEGNTEAFF
TRBD1	TRBV28	.	TRBJ1-5	TGTGCCAGCAGCCCGGCAGGGGGCGTCAATCAGCCCCAGCATTTT	CASSPAGGVNQPQHF
TRBD1	TRBV27	.	TRBJ2-7	TGTGCCAGCAGTTCAAGGGGGCCGGGCGAGCAGTACTTC	CASSSRGPGEQYF
.	TRBV6-4	.	TRBJ2-5	TGTGCCAGCAGCCCCAGTGAGGGCAGGCAAGAGACCCAGTACTTC	CASSPSEGRQETQYF
.	TRBV5-1	.	TRBJ2-1	TGCGCCAGCAGCTTGGAGTACGAGCAGTTCTTC	CASSLEYEQFF
TRBD2	TRBV7-9	.	TRBJ2-7	TGTGCCAGCAGCGTCGGGGAGGGGCACTCCTACGAGCAGTACTTC	CASSVGEGHSYEQYF
TRBD2	TRBV5-1	.	TRBJ2-7	TGCGCCAGCAGCTTGGCCAAGACTAGCGGAAAGTACGAGCAGTACTTC	CASSLAKTSGKYEQYF
.	TRBV7-9	.	TRBJ2-5	TGTGCCAGCAGCCCAGAGACCCAGTACTTC	CASSPETQYF
.	TRBV28	once	TRBJ2-1	TGTGCCAGCAGTTCCACCGACAGGTACAATGAGCAGTTCTTC	CASSSTDRYNEQFF
.	TRBV7-9	.	TRBJ2-7	TGTGCCAGCAGCAAAAGCCCTTCAGAGCCCGAGCAGTACTTC	CASSKSPSEPEQYF